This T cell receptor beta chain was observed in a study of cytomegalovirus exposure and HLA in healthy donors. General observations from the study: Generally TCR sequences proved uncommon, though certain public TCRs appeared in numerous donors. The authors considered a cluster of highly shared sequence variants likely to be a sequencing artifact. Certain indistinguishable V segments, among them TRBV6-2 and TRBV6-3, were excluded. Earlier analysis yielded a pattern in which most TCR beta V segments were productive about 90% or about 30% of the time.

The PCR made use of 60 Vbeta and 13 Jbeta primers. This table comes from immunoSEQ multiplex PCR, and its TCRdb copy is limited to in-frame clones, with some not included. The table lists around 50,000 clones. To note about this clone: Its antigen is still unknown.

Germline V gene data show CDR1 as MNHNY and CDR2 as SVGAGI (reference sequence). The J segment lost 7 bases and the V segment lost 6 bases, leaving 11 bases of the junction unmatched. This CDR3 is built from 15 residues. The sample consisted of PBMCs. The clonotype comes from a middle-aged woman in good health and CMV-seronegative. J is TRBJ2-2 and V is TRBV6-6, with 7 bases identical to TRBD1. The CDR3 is CASRITGVSGGELFF. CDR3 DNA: TGTGCCAGCAGGATAACAGGGGTTTCCGGCGGGGAGCTGTTTTTT.